The entry below gives a single T cell receptor (beta chain) sequence along with its context. The target antigen is unknown. This specimen belongs to a study of CD8 T cells in ankylosing spondylitis. Germline V CDR1 and CDR2: SGHTA, FQGNSA. Trimming took 4 bases from V and 7 from J, leaving 7 bases between them. The CDR3 totals 12 residues. 5'-RACE, quantitative and with molecular barcodes, yielded the TCR beta libraries. TCRdb used MiXCR to reprocess the 5' RACE reads, holding one entry per CDR3 protein. The table records approximately 250,000 distinct CDR3 sequences, under 8.5% of them present only once. The study, taken as a whole, reports: According to the report, clones linked to the disease were significantly enriched in matched synovial fluid samples taken from ankylosing spondylitis patients.

This sequence was found in a female donor with ankylosing spondylitis or in good health (not recorded which). The chain has TRBV7-2 and TRBJ2-2; D uncertain. Sequenced input: blood, either unsorted or a sorted T cell fraction (not recorded which). The CDR3 sequence is CASSSSHGELFF. The CDR3 bases are TGTGCCAGCAGCTCCTCCCACGGGGAGCTGTTTTTT.